The rows below give T cell receptor beta chains drawn from one sample of a study of cytomegalovirus exposure and HLA in healthy donors. Measured with immunoSEQ multiplex PCR; TCRdb has only the in-frame clones, and not every one. Of about 120,000 clones detected, 9.5% appear once; the ten largest clones hold 2.5% to 3.5%. Material: PBMCs. The origin of the receptors is a man aged 25-40 years in good health and CMV-seronegative. CDR3s include the opening cysteine and the closing phenylalanine or tryptophan. The order of the fields is CDR3 length, V gene, J gene, clone size, D gene, CDR3 protein, CDR3 DNA. The D gene is left open where the match is weak. Size values are once, few and many counts, or a class for expanded clones, and some rows have none.

14	TRBV28	TRBJ2-7	few	NA	CASSLGNRDHEQYF	TGTGCCAGCAGTTTAGGGAACAGGGACCACGAGCAGTACTTC
15	TRBV5-1	TRBJ2-5	few	NA	CASSLAGTLGETQYF	TGCGCCAGCAGCTTGGCCGGGACACTAGGAGAGACCCAGTACTTC
12	TRBV6-4	TRBJ1-1	NA	NA	CASSTERGEAFF	TGTGCCTCATCAACGGAGCGGGGGGAAGCTTTCTTT
15	TRBV27	TRBJ2-2	NA	NA	CASSVDYPNTGELFF	TGTGCCAGCAGCGTGGACTACCCGAACACCGGGGAGCTGTTTTTT
15	TRBV7-6	TRBJ2-5	few	TRBD2	CASSPKRGGVETQYF	TGTGCCAGCAGCCCCAAGCGGGGGGGGGTCGAGACCCAGTACTTC
15	TRBV4-1	TRBJ1-1	NA	TRBD1	CASSLRPGGVSEAFF	TGCGCCAGCAGCCTGAGGCCAGGGGGCGTATCTGAAGCTTTCTTT
14	TRBV13	TRBJ2-1	NA	TRBD1	CASSIRQGYNEQFF	TGTGCCAGCAGCATCCGACAGGGCTACAATGAGCAGTTCTTC
14	TRBV27	TRBJ2-7	few	TRBD1	CASSTGTGSYEQYF	TGTGCCAGCAGCACCGGGACAGGCTCCTACGAGCAGTACTTC
15	TRBV4-1	TRBJ2-3	NA	TRBD2	CASSLAGGPADTQYF	TGCGCCAGCAGCCTAGCGGGAGGGCCAGCAGATACGCAGTATTTT
14	TRBV6-1	TRBJ2-7	NA	NA	CASSEYGTNYEQYF	TGTGCCAGCAGTGAATATGGGACAAACTACGAGCAGTACTTC
12	TRBV30	TRBJ1-5	few	NA	CAWGHFNQPQHF	TGTGCCTGGGGGCATTTCAATCAGCCCCAGCATTTT
14	TRBV12-5	TRBJ2-1	NA	TRBD1	CASGTPNRGDEQFF	TGTGCTAGTGGTACACCCAACAGGGGCGATGAGCAGTTCTTC
15	TRBV5-5	TRBJ1-6	NA	TRBD1	CASSSQTGANSPLHF	TGTGCCAGCAGCTCACAGACAGGGGCTAATTCACCCCTCCACTTT
19	TRBV5-1	TRBJ2-2	NA	TRBD2	CASSLHQRGAIMNTGELFF	TGCGCCAGCAGCTTGCATCAGCGGGGGGCGATAATGAACACCGGGGAGCTGTTTTTT
15	TRBV28	TRBJ2-3	few	NA	CASSFLFRGSDTQYF	TGTGCCAGCAGTTTTCTCTTTCGGGGGAGCGATACGCAGTATTTT
16	TRBV5-1	TRBJ1-1	few	NA	CASTQGLGQKNTEAFF	TGCGCCAGCACCCAGGGGTTGGGTCAGAAAAACACTGAAGCTTTCTTT
13	TRBV29-1	TRBJ1-1	few	NA	CSVGPGGNTEAFF	TGCAGCGTTGGACCCGGGGGTAACACTGAAGCTTTCTTT
15	TRBV7-2	TRBJ2-2	NA	NA	CASSLYRANTGELFF	TGTGCCAGCAGCTTATACAGGGCCAACACCGGGGAGCTGTTTTTT
17	TRBV12-2	TRBJ2-7	NA	NA	CASRLAPRHRAPYEQYF	TGTGCAAGTCGCTTAGCTCCGAGACACAGGGCCCCCTACGAGCAGTACTTC
13	TRBV28	TRBJ2-7	NA	NA	CASSLPQGYEQYF	TGTGCCAGCAGTTTACCCCAGGGTTACGAGCAGTACTTC
15	TRBV6-5	TRBJ1-1	few	NA	CASSYSGPMNTEAFF	TGTGCCAGCAGTTACTCGGGCCCAATGAACACTGAAGCTTTCTTT
15	TRBV19	TRBJ1-5	few	NA	CASSPRRDNNQPQHF	TGTGCCAGTAGTCCCAGAAGGGACAATAATCAGCCCCAGCATTTT
15	TRBV11-2	TRBJ2-1	few	TRBD2	CASSFTGLARREQFF	TGTGCCAGCAGCTTTACAGGACTAGCGAGGAGGGAGCAGTTCTTC
16	TRBV19	TRBJ1-5	NA	TRBD1	CASSTPGQGLGQPQHF	TGTGCCAGTAGTACTCCGGGACAGGGGCTAGGTCAGCCCCAGCATTTT
15	TRBV5-1	TRBJ1-2	few	NA	CASSSKSTGANGYTF	TGCGCCAGCAGCTCGAAATCGACAGGAGCAAATGGCTACACCTTC
14	TRBV7-2	TRBJ1-6	NA	NA	CASSFGTTNSPLHF	TGTGCCAGCAGCTTCGGGACAACGAATTCACCCCTCCACTTT
15	TRBV28	TRBJ1-2	few	TRBD1	CASSSGTGGFYGYTF	TGTGCCAGCAGTTCCGGGACAGGGGGTTTTTATGGCTACACCTTC
16	TRBV10-2	TRBJ2-5	NA	TRBD2	CASSDLLAGVGETQYF	TGCGCCAGCAGTGATTTACTAGCGGGAGTTGGGGAGACCCAGTACTTC
15	TRBV19	TRBJ2-7	few	TRBD1	CASSIGTGGSYEQYF	TGTGCCAGTAGTATCGGGACAGGGGGCTCCTACGAGCAGTACTTC
16	TRBV6-4	TRBJ1-1	NA	TRBD1	CASSDQNRGANTEAFF	TGTGCCAGCAGTGACCAAAACAGGGGGGCGAACACTGAAGCTTTCTTT
14	TRBV7-8	TRBJ2-2	NA	TRBD2	CASSSISGNGELFF	TGTGCCAGCAGCTCCATTAGCGGGAACGGGGAGCTGTTTTTT
19	TRBV5-1	TRBJ2-3	few	TRBD2	CASSLELAGVSDLTDTQYF	TGCGCCAGCAGCTTGGAGCTAGCGGGGGTCTCGGACCTCACAGATACGCAGTATTTT
15	TRBV11-2	TRBJ2-6	NA	NA	CASSSQTSGANVLTF	TGTGCCAGCAGTTCACAGACCTCTGGGGCCAACGTCCTGACTTTC
18	TRBV7-6	TRBJ1-1	NA	TRBD1	CASSFKPGQGRMNTEAFF	TGTGCCAGCAGCTTTAAACCGGGACAGGGAAGGATGAACACTGAAGCTTTCTTT
14	TRBV10-1	TRBJ1-1	NA	NA	CASTMSRVDTEAFF	TGCGCCAGCACTATGTCGAGAGTAGACACTGAAGCTTTCTTT
12	TRBV18	TRBJ2-5	few	NA	CASGLPWETQYF	TGTGCCAGCGGCCTGCCGTGGGAGACCCAGTACTTC
13	TRBV6-5	TRBJ2-5	few	NA	CASSYGQWETQYF	TGTGCCAGCAGTTATGGACAATGGGAGACCCAGTACTTC
16	TRBV18	TRBJ2-1	NA	TRBD2	CASSDRISGSANEQFF	TGTGCCAGCTCCGACCGCATTAGCGGGAGCGCAAATGAGCAGTTCTTC
15	TRBV7-9	TRBJ2-1	few	NA	CASSLETGRGSEQFF	TGTGCCAGCAGCTTAGAGACAGGAAGGGGAAGTGAGCAGTTCTTC
12	TRBV10-3	TRBJ2-7	NA	TRBD1	CATRQGVYEQYF	TGTGCCACCAGACAGGGGGTTTACGAGCAGTACTTC
16	TRBV7-9	TRBJ1-5	few	NA	CASSPWVGEGNQPQHF	TGTGCCAGCAGCCCTTGGGTGGGGGAGGGCAATCAGCCCCAGCATTTT
15	TRBV19	TRBJ1-4	large	TRBD1	CASSILDRVSEKLFF	TGTGCCAGTAGTATCCTTGACAGGGTTAGCGAAAAACTGTTTTTT
15	TRBV6-4	TRBJ2-3	few	TRBD2	CASSAERGASDTQYF	TGTGCCAGCAGTGCGGAGCGGGGGGCATCAGATACGCAGTATTTT
14	TRBV6-5	TRBJ2-7	few	TRBD1	CASTETGTGGEQYF	TGTGCCAGCACCGAAACCGGGACAGGTGGCGAGCAGTACTTC
17	TRBV5-1	TRBJ2-6	few	TRBD1	CASSLGTVSSGANVLTF	TGCGCCAGCAGCCTCGGGACAGTCAGCTCTGGGGCCAACGTCCTGACTTTC
16	TRBV2	TRBJ1-2	NA	NA	CASSEALLGRARGYTF	TGTGCCAGCAGTGAAGCGCTTCTGGGCAGGGCGCGTGGCTACACCTTC
13	TRBV27	TRBJ2-7	NA	NA	CATAGAGLYEQYF	TGTGCCACCGCTGGGGCAGGCCTCTACGAGCAGTACTTC
14	TRBV12-5	TRBJ2-3	NA	NA	CASGPKLSTDTQYF	TGTGCTAGTGGTCCAAAGCTGAGCACAGATACGCAGTATTTT
12	TRBV16	TRBJ1-1	NA	NA	CASSPENTEAFF	TGTGCCAGCAGCCCAGAGAACACTGAAGCTTTCTTT